The T cell receptor (beta chain) described here comes from a study of cytomegalovirus exposure and HLA in healthy donors (dated by TCRdb to about 2017). Regarding the study in general: An earlier analysis of some 600 of the donors reported 276 Gb of sequence data and around 110 million unique TCR beta sequences obtained from about 180 million T cells. The study combined high-throughput TCR immunosequencing, statistical association of individual TCRs with disease status, and machine learning to predict cytomegalovirus infection status. Because of strong linkage in the cohort, four to six DR-DQ haplotypes were treated as single units for association and clustering. Across approximately 420 genotyped donors of the cohort, an average of about 240,000 unique TCR beta nucleotide sequences per donor were sequenced, and around 19% of those sequences were non-productive. Typing coverage differed by locus: A, B, C, DRB1 and DQB1 were typed in roughly 620-640 donors, DQA1 in about 550, DPA1 in 600 to 610, and DPB1 in around 440. The aim of the study was to test whether cataloging public T cell receptors could identify signatures of past pathogen exposure. Of the roughly 420 genotyped donors, roughly 76% were placed in the genetic ancestry cluster associated with self-reported Caucasian donors. A later genetic analysis used genome-wide SNP genotypes for about 55% of the 666 donors, treating that subset as a discovery cohort. The study profiled the T cell repertoires of 666 subjects by immunosequencing and related them to cytomegalovirus serostatus. To decide whether each TCR beta V gene segment behaved as functional or pseudogenic, an earlier analysis of approximately 620 of the donors relied on high-throughput TCR beta sequencing. Rather than using new phenotypic data, the later analysis identified candidate immune exposures from TCR beta sequences and from how often those sequences occurred across donors. In a later analysis, previously published TCR beta repertoires from 550 to 750 donors were re-analyzed and high-resolution HLA genotyping was added so that TCR occurrence patterns could be studied. Donor age, sex, ethnicity and CMV serostatus were compiled alongside the repertoire data. Both class I and class II loci were covered by HLA typing, at four-digit resolution. In addition to the first cohort of 666 subjects, a separate validation cohort of 120 different subjects was used. An early release covering roughly 600 HLA-typed donors comprised about 300 gigabases of sequencing data and around 80 million unique TCR sequences. Every discovery cohort repertoire had been produced on one sequencing platform. Overall results and qualifications from the work: Cytomegalovirus status was reported to be diagnosed by the classifier with high specificity and sensitivity in both the original and validation cohorts. According to a later analysis, TCR association rates differed among HLA loci, with DRB1 alleles showing the most associated TCRs and HLA-C alleles showing the fewest. According to a later analysis, most CMV-associated TCR beta chains appeared to be HLA-restricted, and the HLA associations seemed to be driven largely by CMV exposure. The authors suggested that the approach could potentially be generalized to other disease states and immunological phenotypes. Because some donors lacked HLA typing at each locus, the association tests relied only on the typed subset. Specific HLA alleles were associated with about 17,000 TCR beta sequences at a false discovery rate of 0.05 in a later analysis. A later analysis reported that several top co-occurrence clusters appeared linked to parvovirus B19, influenza, CMV and Epstein-Barr virus. In a later analysis, HLA-associated TCR beta chains were found to be more clonally expanded and to have lower generation probabilities than equally common non-associated chains. According to a later genetic analysis, donors in an Asian-associated ancestry cluster had fewer N-insertions in productive TCRs than the approximately 710-donor mean. The earlier analysis of 587 of the donors excluded fewer than 20 rarely observed V segments, including chromosome 9 orphons, because counts were too low. The cohort was sequenced for TCR beta chains only, and without alpha or paired-chain data the features that could be detected were limited. A further reported finding was that TCR beta sequences accurately predicted the HLA-A and HLA-B alleles for most subjects in the first cohort. The sequencing pipeline was judged likely to have produced a cluster of highly shared sequence variants as a technical artifact. An association between a missense DCLRE1C variant and V-gene and J-gene trimming of TCR beta chains was found in a later genetic analysis and replicated in an independent cohort. The 87-base-pair reads could not distinguish some IMGT-functional V segments, including TRBV6-2 and TRBV6-3, so those segments were excluded. Presence/absence analyses assumed roughly uniform sequencing depth across donors, an assumption that may not hold. Immune exposure information for the cohort was limited to CMV serostatus. Correlated functional status among segregating V segments might be attributable to linkage disequilibrium, but an unknown experimental factor could not be ruled out. In the study, 150 to 200 TCR beta chains were listed as associated with cytomegalovirus. In vitro tests confirmed that a few of the cytomegalovirus-associated TCR beta chains recognize cytomegalovirus antigens. Most TCR sequences were observed very rarely across donors, whereas some public TCRs were present in many individuals. Assigning TCR associations to individual alleles was difficult when HLA alleles, especially DR and DQ, strongly co-occurred. In an earlier analysis of about 550 of the donors, most TCR beta V segments were observed in productive rearrangements about 87% or about 30% of the time, broadly matching IMGT annotations.

Libraries were built with the immunoSEQ multiplex PCR assay. For the multiplex PCR, a mixture combining 60 forward primers for TCR Vbeta segments and 13 reverse primers for TCR Jbeta segments was used. Amplification of the CDR3 region of rearranged TCR beta genes was performed with a multiplex PCR assay on genomic DNA. On the Illumina HiSeq System, the amplified TCR beta libraries were sequenced as 87-base-pair reads. As for the authors' bioinformatics: A later analysis counted about 76 million unique TCR beta chains across the 670 or so repertoires, and roughly 9.9 million of these chains were shared by at least two donors. To remove PCR and sequencing errors, raw reads were error-corrected and collapsed into unique sequences using a nearest-neighbor algorithm that merged closely related sequences. To assign V, D and J gene segments, CDR3 sequences were aligned to IMGT reference sequences. For a sequence to be retained, a match of at least six nucleotides to both a V gene segment and a J gene segment was required. Rearrangements were called productive when the CDR3 lacked stop codons and stayed in frame with V and J; all others were non-productive. Following IMGT convention, CDR3 was defined as the stretch from the second conserved V-encoded cysteine to the conserved J-encoded phenylalanine. In an earlier analysis of more than 550 of the donors, sequences lacking an unambiguous match to a single V gene segment were excluded. In an earlier analysis of 587 of the donors, V segments were called functional above 56.7% productive rearrangements and were called segregating when the between-donor standard deviation exceeded 5%. A statistical classification framework was built to diagnose cytomegalovirus status from the catalog of TCR beta chain sequences. V and J gene assignment, in a later analysis, came from comparing TCR nucleotide sequences with IMGT/GENE-DB human TR gene sequences. Using the TCRdist pipeline, a later analysis assigned CDR3 sequences along with most-parsimonious VDJ recombination scenarios. In a later analysis, each TCR beta chain was defined by its CDR3 amino acid sequence together with its V-gene family, and reads without a unique V-gene family were excluded. As a way to deal with suspected cross-contamination and a sequencing artifact, a later analysis dropped more than 500 nucleotide sequences that were highly shared and had low generation probability. For each public chain, a later analysis derived a clonal expansion index from normalized ranks of inferred template counts within each repertoire. Generation probabilities in a later analysis came from a VDJ recombination model fitted to out-of-frame rearrangements, and those results were checked against IGoR. In a later analysis, hypergeometric tests were used to score TCR-TCR, TCR-HLA and TCR-CMV co-occurrence, with a repertoire-size bias correction applied to TCR pairs. A later analysis estimated false discovery rates by permuting HLA or CMV assignments 20 times. A later analysis grouped co-occurring TCRs with DBSCAN, adding TCRdist sequence similarity when clustering within HLA-allele-positive subsets. Co-occurrence clustering excluded repertoires with fewer than 30,000 or more than 120,000 public chains, plus five with anomalous nucleotide sharing. TCRdb limited this immuneACCESS table to in-frame rearrangements with V and J called. A share of clones is missing; checked studies link under half to unresolved V genes, and the rest is unexplained. The V and J calls and clone size were taken over from that table, and D and trimming were inferred from the DNA. A total of under 200,000 clones appear in this sample, around 80% of them only once. The leading ten clones occupy around 0.46% of the sample.

The cohort comprised under 700 healthy bone marrow donors. Cohort members were all nominally healthy when sampled, although unrecorded immune exposures were likely present. The donor was CMV seronegative and belonged to the group of 352 seronegative cohort members. A peripheral blood sample was collected from each donor, and TCR beta sequencing was performed on peripheral blood mononuclear cells. The Qiagen DNeasy Blood Extraction Kit was used to extract genomic DNA from the blood cell samples. A word on this clone: Its antigen specificity is not known. Per-base quality was not reported, and no clone a single base away is much larger than it.

The CDR3 runs 16 amino acids, cysteine and phenylalanine included. Here the CDR3 DNA is all that survives: 48 bases in frame from base 1. V is cut by 5 bases and J by 0 bases, and the space between the germline ends is 17 bases. The germline V gene (reference sequence) specifies SGHNT as CDR1 and YYREEE as CDR2. In this chain, TRBV5-4 is recombined with TRBJ1-1; the D gene is possibly TRBD1, with 6 bases matching. The specimen sequenced was PBMCs. The receptor was isolated from a woman in her forties or fifties in good health and CMV-seronegative. At the DNA level, the sequence is TGTGCCAGCAGACCCGACAGGAACCTAATGAACACTGAAGCTTTCTTT. This codes for CASRPDRNLMNTEAFF.